Below are 8 T cell receptor beta chains sequenced from a single sample in a study of T-cell memory formation after mild COVID-19. Each CDR3 protein is one row after TCRdb ran MiXCR on the 5' RACE reads. The table records fewer than 650,000 distinct CDR3 sequences, about 18% of them present only once. Source material: PBMCs or a T cell subset sorted from them (not recorded which). These receptors were obtained from an adult woman who had mild COVID-19 (a few samples of this study predate the infection). Cell type and time point are not known.

In its sample, this clonotype was seen once. J is TRBJ1-3 and V is TRBV19, with TRBD1 as a possible D gene (5 bases). The germline CDR1 and CDR2 sequences are LNHDA and SQIVND (reference sequence). With 6 bases removed from V and 4 bases from J, the gap between germline ends came to 16 bases. This CDR3 has 15 residues. CDR3 protein: CASRNPGLQGNTIYF. The DNA of the CDR3 is TGTGCCAGTAGGAACCCGGGACTCCAAGGAAACACCATATATTTT.

The chain couples TRBV5-1 to TRBJ1-2, with 10 bases identical to TRBD1. V dropped 4 bases and J dropped 4; count of bases not matched to a gene: 4. This CDR3 spans 14 amino acids. The germline V gene encodes CDR1 SGHRS and CDR2 YFSETQ. The CDR3, as DNA: TGCGCCAGCAGCGACGGGACAGGGGCCTATGGCTACACCTTC. This encodes CASSDGTGAYGYTF.

This clonotype was recorded many times. The chain has TRBV10-3 and TRBJ2-5; 8 positions agree with TRBD1. This CDR3 is built from 12 residues. Germline V gene sequence: CDR1 ENHRY, CDR2 SYGVKD. V shed 10 bases, J shed 4 bases, and the junction held 5 bases outside the gene matches. Here the CDR3 DNA reads TGTGCCACCCGGACAGGGTCAGAGACCCAGTACTTC. This codes for CATRTGSETQYF.

The rearrangement uses TRBV18 and TRBJ2-5; 9 nucleotides line up with TRBD1. V trimming: 2 bases; J trimming: 1 base; junction bases outside the gene matches: 5. Looked up from germline, CDR1 is KGHSH and CDR2 is LQKENI. The length of the CDR3 is 16 residues. In nucleotides, the CDR3 is TGTGCCAGCTCACCAGGGACAGGGAGGCTCCAAGAGACCCAGTACTTC. Translating it yields CASSPGTGRLQETQYF.

The CDR3 bases are TGTGCCAGCAGCGTAGGCGCGGGAGAGGGCACAGATACGCAGTATTTT. It translates to CASSVGAGEGTDTQYF. The V gene is TRBV9, the J gene TRBJ2-3; 7 bases match TRBD2. CDR1 and CDR2 (germline): SGDLS, YYNGEE. J gave up 1 base and V 0 bases, and 5 bases lay outside the gene matches. The CDR3 runs 16 residues.

This clonotype was counted at least ten times. The chain has TRBV4-3 and TRBJ2-3, with 12 bases lining up with TRBD2. Germline loops: CDR1 LGHNA, CDR2 YSLEER. This CDR3 is 16 amino acids long. J lost 6 bases, V lost 4 bases, and 8 bases had no gene match. CDR3 in amino acids: CASSRTGLAGFDTQYF. CDR3 bases: TGCGCCAGCAGCCGGACCGGACTAGCGGGATTCGATACGCAGTATTTT.

This rearrangement joins TRBV12-3 or TRBV12-4 to TRBJ1-2, with 9 bases lining up with TRBD1. The CDR3 runs 17 residues. Trimming at V came to 0 bases and at J to 0 bases, leaving 5 bases not matched to a gene. CDR3 region: CASSLAGTGISNYGYTF. In nucleotides, the CDR3 is TGTGCCAGCAGTTTAGCCGGGACAGGGATATCTAACTATGGCTACACCTTC.

V and J are TRBV9 and TRBJ1-2; 7 nucleotides match TRBD1. Trimming cost V 1 base and J 2 bases; bases outside gene matches: 5. Germline V CDR1 and CDR2: SGDLS, YYNGEE. This CDR3 spans 15 amino acids. CDR3 sequence reads: CASSVSTGRNYGYTF. The DNA for the CDR3 is TGTGCCAGCAGCGTATCGACAGGGCGAAACTATGGCTACACCTTC.